This TCR beta chain was sequenced for a study of blood T cell dynamics during melanoma immunotherapy. The wider study: Patients with metastatic melanoma got pembrolizumab or nivolumab-ipilimumab as first-line care.

About this clone: Its antigen remains unknown.

The repertoire was sequenced with immunoSEQ multiplex PCR; TCRdb's copy has only in-frame clones and lacks some. The sample carries approximately 11,000 clones, around 78% recorded once. Broader study findings: It remained unknown if the driving T cell clones were melanoma-specific.

Sample time point: pre-treatment baseline. Prior systemic cancer therapy, immunosuppressant use and other active malignancies excluded patients. This sample comprised blood, obtained from a patient treated with checkpoint blockade. The receptor was isolated from a human donor with melanoma.

The DNA of the CDR3 is TGTGCCACCGGGGGGCGCACAGATACGCAGTATTTT. It yields the protein CATGGRTDTQYF. The rearrangement uses TRBV10-3 and TRBJ2-3; a possible D gene is TRBD2 (7 bases). V lost 10 bases to trimming and J lost 1 base, with 9 bases between them. The CDR3 loop spans 12 amino acids. Germline lookup yields CDR1 ENHRY and CDR2 SYGVKD.